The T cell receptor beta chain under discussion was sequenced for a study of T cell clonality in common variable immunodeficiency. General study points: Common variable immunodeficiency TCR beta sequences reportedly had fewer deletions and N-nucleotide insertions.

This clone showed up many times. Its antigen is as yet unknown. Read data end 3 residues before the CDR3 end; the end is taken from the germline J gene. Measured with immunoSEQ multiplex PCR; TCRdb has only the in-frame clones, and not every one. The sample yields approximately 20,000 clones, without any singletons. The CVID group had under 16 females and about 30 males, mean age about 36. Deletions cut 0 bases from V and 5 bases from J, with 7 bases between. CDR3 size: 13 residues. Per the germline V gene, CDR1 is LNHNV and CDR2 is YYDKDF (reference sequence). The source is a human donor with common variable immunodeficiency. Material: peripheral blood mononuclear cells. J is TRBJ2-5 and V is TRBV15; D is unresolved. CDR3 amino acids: CATSRDWAETQYF. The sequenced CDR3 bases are TGTGCCACCAGCAGAGATTGGGCGGAGACC.